This T cell receptor (beta chain) was recorded in a study of blood T cell repertoires in COVID-19. Across the study: The origin of the acute and convalescent COVID-19 samples was the United States, Italy and Spain. T cells, B-cell-depleted T cells, or PBMCs provided the cDNA or gDNA that served as material.

V trimming: 6 bases; J trimming: 1 base; junction bases outside the gene matches: 2. The length of the CDR3 is 16 residues. The germline V gene has CDR1 LNHDA and CDR2 SQIVND (reference sequence). Per the original methods: The authors estimated nucleated cell counts from reference gene primer amplification. Produced via immunoSEQ multiplex PCR; TCRdb's table is partial and in-frame only. That table furnishes V, J and clone size, whereas the DNA furnished D and trimming. The sample holds about 120,000 clones; over 75% are singletons and the top ten take 25% to 30%. The chain uses TRBV19 and TRBJ2-1; 14 positions match TRBD2. Source material: peripheral blood. The TCR was taken from a man between 65 and 85 years old with active or convalescent COVID-19. The CDR3 DNA is TGTGCCAGTAGAGGACTAGCGGGAGGATCCTACAATGAGCAGTTCTTC. Encoded protein: CASRGLAGGSYNEQFF.